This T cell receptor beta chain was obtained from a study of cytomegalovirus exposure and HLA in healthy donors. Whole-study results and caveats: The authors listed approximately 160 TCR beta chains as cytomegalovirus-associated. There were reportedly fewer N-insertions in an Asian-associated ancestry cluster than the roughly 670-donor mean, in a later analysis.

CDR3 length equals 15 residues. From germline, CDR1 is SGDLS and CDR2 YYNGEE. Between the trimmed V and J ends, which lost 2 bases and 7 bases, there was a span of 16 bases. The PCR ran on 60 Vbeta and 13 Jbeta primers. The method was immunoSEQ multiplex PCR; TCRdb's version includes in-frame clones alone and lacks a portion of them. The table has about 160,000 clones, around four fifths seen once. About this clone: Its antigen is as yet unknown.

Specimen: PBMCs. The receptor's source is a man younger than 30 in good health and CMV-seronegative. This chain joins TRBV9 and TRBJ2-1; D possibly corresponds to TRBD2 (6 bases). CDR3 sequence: CASSVMGGPDNEQFF. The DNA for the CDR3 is TGTGCCAGCAGCGTGATGGGGGGACCGGATAATGAGCAGTTCTTC. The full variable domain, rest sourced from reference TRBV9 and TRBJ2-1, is DSGVTQTPKHLITATGQRVTLRCSPRSGDLSVYWYQQSLDQGLQFLIQYYNGEERAKGNILERFSAQQFPDLHSELNLSSLELGDSALYFCASSVMGGPDNEQFFGPGTRLTVL.